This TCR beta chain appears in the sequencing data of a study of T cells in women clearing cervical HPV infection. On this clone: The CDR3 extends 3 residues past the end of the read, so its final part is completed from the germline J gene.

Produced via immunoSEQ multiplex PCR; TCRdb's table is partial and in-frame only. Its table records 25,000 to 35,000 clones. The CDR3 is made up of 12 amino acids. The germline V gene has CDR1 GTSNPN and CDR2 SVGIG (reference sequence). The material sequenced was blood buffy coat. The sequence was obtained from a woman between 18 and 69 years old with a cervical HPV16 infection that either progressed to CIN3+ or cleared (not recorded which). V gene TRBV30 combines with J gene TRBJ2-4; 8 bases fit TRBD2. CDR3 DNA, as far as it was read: TGTGCCTGGAGGGGCCTTAGCGGGGCT. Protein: CAWRGLSGA. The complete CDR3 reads CAWRGLSGAQYF.